The present TCR beta chain was sequenced within a study of regulatory T cells in long-lasting Graves disease. The CDR3 loop spans 13 amino acids. The germline V and J ends were trimmed by 4 bases and 13 bases, with 17 bases remaining between them. Per the germline V gene, CDR1 is LNHNV and CDR2 is YYDKDF (reference sequence). Time point given: persistent/refractory GD, antithyroid drugs over 5 years with positive TRAb. Extracted PBMC RNA gave rise to the TCR library. Construction of TCR beta libraries relied on iRepertoire HTBI primers and on Arm-PCR targeting CDR3 regions. Via MiXCR, TCRdb re-called the multiplex PCR reads, giving one row per CDR3 protein. The sample comprises about 430,000 distinct CDR3 sequences, around 20% of which are singletons, and 13% to 15% rests with the top ten. Study outcomes and limitations: TRBV28, TRBJ1-2 and TRBJ2-5 emerged as the favored segments in persistent disease.

Concerning this clonotype: Its specificity is unknown.

The V call is TRBV15, the J call TRBJ1-5; the D gene is possibly TRBD1 (5 bases). The sequence came from a female donor with Graves disease. The sample in question was peripheral blood mononuclear cells (PBMCs), obtained when the disease was refractory, from a patient treated with antithyroid drugs. The chain's CDR3 is CATSKRGRMGQHF. CDR3 sequence (DNA): TGTGCCACCAGCAAAAGGGGCAGGATGGGACAGCATTTT.